These 13 T cell receptor beta chains share one sample of origin, sequenced in a study of blood T cells in healthy people across ages. Through a sample-barcoded 5' primer and a J-beta primer mix, a second PCR was run for roughly 6 to 12 cycles. TCRdb re-called the 5' RACE reads through MiXCR, storing one row per CDR3 protein. The sample consists of about 970,000 distinct CDR3 sequences, roughly 51% of them appearing once. Sample: blood. The receptors were gathered from an older woman in good health.

This clonotype was seen a handful of times. The chain has TRBV7-2 and TRBJ2-4, with 10 bases aligning to TRBD2. CDR1 is SGHTA, CDR2 FQGNSA, per germline. The CDR3 is 16 amino acids. Unmatched junction bases numbered 11, after V lost 5 bases and J lost 7 bases. The DNA for the CDR3 is TGTGCCAGCAGCGTTACTAGCGGGACTGTAAAGAACATTCAGTACTTC. Its protein is CASSVTSGTVKNIQYF.

The chain joins TRBV2 to TRBJ2-1, with D possibly matching TRBD2 (6 bases). Germline values: CDR1 SNHLY, CDR2 FYNNEI. The CDR3 contains 17 residues. V lost 5 bases to trimming and J lost 0 bases, with 17 bases between them. The DNA for the CDR3 is TGTGCCAGCAGTAATATAGTGTGGGACTTCTCCTACAATGAGCAGTTCTTC. Its translation is CASSNIVWDFSYNEQFF.

The J gene is TRBJ2-7, the V gene TRBV9; no reliable D call. The J call may be faulty, since TRBJ2-5 better matches the DNA end. CDR1 SGDLS and CDR2 YYNGEE come from the germline V gene. The length of the CDR3 is 16 residues. The CDR3 region is CASSVGGGGSVETQYF. CDR3 nucleotide sequence: TGTGCCAGCAGCGTAGGAGGCGGCGGAAGCGTAGAGACCCAGTACTTC.

This clonotype occurred a few times. The chain recombines TRBV12-3 or TRBV12-4 with TRBJ2-1, with a tentative D call TRBD2 (6 bases). V lost 5 bases to trimming and J lost 9 bases, with 20 bases between them. The CDR3 is made up of 15 amino acids. In DNA form, the CDR3 reads TGTGCCAGCAGTCCGGGACTTCGAATTACAACTGAGCAGTTCTTC. Protein product: CASSPGLRITTEQFF.

This clonotype was picked up one time. This chain connects TRBV12-3 or TRBV12-4 to TRBJ2-3; TRBD2 aligns across 7 bases. Germline trimming cut 0 bases from V and 0 bases from J; bases unmatched to any gene: 6. This CDR3 is built from 17 residues. CDR3 in amino acids: CASSLAGGRLSTDTQYF. The CDR3 region has the DNA TGTGCCAGCAGTTTAGCGGGGGGGAGGCTGAGCACAGATACGCAGTATTTT.

V and J are TRBV14 and TRBJ2-1; D may correspond to TRBD1 or TRBD2 (5 bases each). V lost 4 bases and J lost 6, with 13 bases in between. CDR3 length: 14 residues. Germline loops: CDR1 SGHDN, CDR2 FVKESK. The CDR3 loop reads CASSRRFGGNEQFF. In nucleotides, the CDR3 is TGTGCCAGCAGCCGGAGATTTGGGGGCAATGAGCAGTTCTTC. Using reference TRBV14 and TRBJ2-1 for the parts outside the CDR3, the full variable domain is EAGVTQFPSHSVIEKGQTVTLRCDPISGHDNLYWYRRVMGKEIKFLLHFVKESKQDESGMPNNRFLAERTGGTYSTLKVQPAELEDSGVYFCASSRRFGGNEQFFGPGTRLTVL.

The chain uses TRBV21-1 and TRBJ2-7; TRBD1, the table's D call, was not compared with the DNA. TRBV21-1 is termed a pseudogene. The CDR3 loop spans 14 amino acids. Here the CDR3 DNA reads TGTGCCAGCAGCCAGGGGTCCCCTTTGGTCGAGCAGTACTTC. Translated, it gives CASSQGSPLVEQYF.

V gene TRBV11-2 combines with J gene TRBJ2-4; D possibly corresponds to TRBD2 (5 bases). With the DNA end fitting TRBJ2-7 better, the J assignment may be wrong. The CDR3 runs to 15 residues. Germline loops: CDR1 SGHAT, CDR2 FQNNGV. The chain's CDR3 is CASSLIEGGSYEQYF. CDR3 in DNA: TGTGCCAGCAGCTTAATCGAGGGCGGCTCCTACGAGCAGTACTTC.

This clonotype was seen more than once but under ten times. The V and J genes are TRBV20-1 and TRBJ2-4; D is possibly TRBD2 (5 bases). Germline V lookup: CDR1 DFQATT, CDR2 SNEGSKA (reference sequence). The CDR3 is made up of 16 amino acids. Trimming shortened V by 2 bases and J by 9 bases, and 23 bases separated the two germline ends. DNA of the CDR3: TGCAGTGCTAGACAGGAGACCCAGAATCATCGGGGCATTCAGTACTTC. Amino acids: CSARQETQNHRGIQYF.

This clonotype has more than one count but fewer than ten. The chain uses TRBV29-1 and TRBJ2-1; weak D call: TRBD1 (6 bases). This CDR3 region has 14 residues. V was trimmed by 0 bases and J by 2 bases, leaving 8 bases between them. Germline values: CDR1 SQVTM, CDR2 ANQGSEA. CDR3 region: CSVEDRTAYNEQFF. DNA of the CDR3: TGCAGCGTTGAAGATCGGACAGCCTACAATGAGCAGTTCTTC.

V gene TRBV10-3 combines with J gene TRBJ1-2, with 8 bases lining up with TRBD1. The CDR3 totals 16 residues. The V gene's germline CDR1 is ENHRY and CDR2 SYGVKD. The trim removed 2 bases at V and 5 bases at J, leaving 10 bases unmatched. CDR3 residues: CAISEGPGQGGYGYTF. For the CDR3, the DNA is TGTGCCATCAGTGAGGGACCCGGACAGGGCGGGTATGGCTACACCTTC.

This clonotype showed up just a few times. The V and J genes are TRBV7-9 and TRBJ2-3; D is possibly TRBD2 (5 bases). Germline CDR1 reads SEHNR; CDR2 reads FQNEAQ (reference sequence). The CDR3 has 18 residues. The V gene lost 6 bases and the J gene lost 4 bases, with 26 bases spanning the gap. The chain's CDR3 is CASRSEVYGMMRADTQYF. Written as DNA, the CDR3 is TGTGCCAGCAGGTCCGAAGTGTACGGGATGATGAGGGCAGATACGCAGTATTTT.

In nucleotides, the CDR3 is TGTAGCGCACACCTGGACAGATCAAATAATTCACCCCTCCACTTT. It yields the protein CSAHLDRSNNSPLHF. This chain connects TRBV6-5 to TRBJ1-6, with D perhaps TRBD1 (6 bases). The CDR3 is made up of 15 amino acids. CDR1 and CDR2 from the germline V gene are MNHEY and SVGAGI.